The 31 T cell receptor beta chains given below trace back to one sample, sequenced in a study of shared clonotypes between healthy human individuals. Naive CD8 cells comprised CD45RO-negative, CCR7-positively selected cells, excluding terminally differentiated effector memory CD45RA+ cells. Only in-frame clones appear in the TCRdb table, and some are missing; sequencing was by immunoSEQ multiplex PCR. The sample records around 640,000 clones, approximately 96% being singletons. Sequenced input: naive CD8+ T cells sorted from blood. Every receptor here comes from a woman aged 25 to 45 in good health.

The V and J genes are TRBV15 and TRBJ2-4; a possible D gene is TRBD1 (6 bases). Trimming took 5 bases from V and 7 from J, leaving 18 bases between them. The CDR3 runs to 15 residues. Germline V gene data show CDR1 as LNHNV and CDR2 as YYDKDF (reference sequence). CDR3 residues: CATSQIQGEGNIQYF. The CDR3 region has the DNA TGTGCCACCAGCCAGATACAGGGAGAGGGGAACATTCAGTACTTC. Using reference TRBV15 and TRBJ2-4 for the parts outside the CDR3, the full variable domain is DAMVIQNPRYQVTQFGKPVTLSCSQTLNHNVMYWYQQKSSQAPKLLFHYYDKDFNNEADTPDNFQSRRPNTSFCFLDIRSPGLGDTAMYLCATSQIQGEGNIQYFGAGTRLSVL.

CDR3 loop: CASSSNHWTGPRNQPQHF. The CDR3 DNA sequence: TGTGCCAGCAGTTCAAACCACTGGACAGGTCCTCGGAATCAGCCCCAGCATTTT. The chain combines TRBV28 with TRBJ1-5, with 7 bases lining up with TRBD1. This CDR3 comprises 18 residues. Germline values: CDR1 MDHEN, CDR2 SYDVKM. V was clipped by 4 bases and J by 4 bases; unmatched bases: 16.

CDR3 in amino acids: CASSKLGLAGRNEQFF. The CDR3 DNA reads TGTGCCAGCAGTAAACTGGGACTAGCGGGAAGAAATGAGCAGTTCTTC. The V call is TRBV27, the J call TRBJ2-1; TRBD2 matches at 13 bases. Per germline, CDR1 MNHEY and CDR2 SMNVEV (reference sequence). This CDR3 has 16 residues. The trim removed 5 bases at V and 7 bases at J, leaving 8 bases unmatched.

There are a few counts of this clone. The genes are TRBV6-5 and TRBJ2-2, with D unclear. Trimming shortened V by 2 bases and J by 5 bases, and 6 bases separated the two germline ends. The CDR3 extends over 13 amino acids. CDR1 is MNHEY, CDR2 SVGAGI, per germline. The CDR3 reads CASSYGPTGELFF. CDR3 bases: TGTGCCAGCAGTTACGGGCCAACCGGGGAGCTGTTTTTT.

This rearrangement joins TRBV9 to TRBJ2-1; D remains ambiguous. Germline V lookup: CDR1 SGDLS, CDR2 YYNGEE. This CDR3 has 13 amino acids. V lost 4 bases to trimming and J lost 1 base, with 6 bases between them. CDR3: CASSPPSYNEQFF. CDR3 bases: TGTGCCAGCAGCCCCCCGTCCTACAATGAGCAGTTCTTC.

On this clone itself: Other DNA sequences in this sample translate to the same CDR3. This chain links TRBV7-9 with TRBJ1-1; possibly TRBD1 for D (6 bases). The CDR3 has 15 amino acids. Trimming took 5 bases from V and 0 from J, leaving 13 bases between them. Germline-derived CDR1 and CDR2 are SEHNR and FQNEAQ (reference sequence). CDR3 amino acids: CASSPGQGMNTEAFF. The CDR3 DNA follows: TGTGCCAGCAGCCCCGGTCAGGGGATGAACACTGAAGCTTTCTTT. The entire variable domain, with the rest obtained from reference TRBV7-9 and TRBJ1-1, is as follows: DTGVSQNPRHKITKRGQNVTFRCDPISEHNRLYWYRQTLGQGPEFLTYFQNEAQLEKSRLLSDRFSAERPKGSFSTLEIQRTEQGDSAMYLCASSPGQGMNTEAFFGQGTRLTVV.

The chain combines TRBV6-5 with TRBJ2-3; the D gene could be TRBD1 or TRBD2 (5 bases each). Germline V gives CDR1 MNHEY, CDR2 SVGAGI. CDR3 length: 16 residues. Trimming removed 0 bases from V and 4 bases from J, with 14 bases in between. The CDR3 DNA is TGTGCCAGCAGTTACTCGAGAGGGGATGGCCCAGATACGCAGTATTTT. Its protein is CASSYSRGDGPDTQYF.

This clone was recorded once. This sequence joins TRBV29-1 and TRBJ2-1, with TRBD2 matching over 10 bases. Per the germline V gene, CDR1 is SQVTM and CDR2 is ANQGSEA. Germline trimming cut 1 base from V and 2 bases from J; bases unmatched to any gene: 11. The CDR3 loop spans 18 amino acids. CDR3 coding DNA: TGCAGCGTTGAAGCACTAGCGGGGAAGAGCAGAACCTACAATGAGCAGTTCTTC. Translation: CSVEALAGKSRTYNEQFF.

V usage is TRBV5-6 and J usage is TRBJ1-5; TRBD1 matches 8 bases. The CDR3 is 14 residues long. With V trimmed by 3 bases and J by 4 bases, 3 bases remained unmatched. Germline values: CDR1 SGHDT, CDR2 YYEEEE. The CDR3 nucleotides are TGTGCCAGCAGCTCAGGGGGCTCTAATCAGCCCCAGCATTTT. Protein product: CASSSGGSNQPQHF.

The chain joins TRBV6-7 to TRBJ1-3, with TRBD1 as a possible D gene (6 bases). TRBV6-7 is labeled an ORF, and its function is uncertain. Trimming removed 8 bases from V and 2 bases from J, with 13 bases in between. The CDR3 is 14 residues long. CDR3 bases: TGTGCCAGCGAAGGAAAGGGGGCTGGAAACACCATATATTTT. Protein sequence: CASEGKGAGNTIYF.

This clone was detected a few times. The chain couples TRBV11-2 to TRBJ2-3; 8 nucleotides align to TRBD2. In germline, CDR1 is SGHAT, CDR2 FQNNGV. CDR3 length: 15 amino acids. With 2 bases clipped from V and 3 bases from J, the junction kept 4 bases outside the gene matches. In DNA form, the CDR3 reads TGTGCCAGCAGCTTATTTAGCGGGATGACAGATACGCAGTATTTT. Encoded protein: CASSLFSGMTDTQYF.

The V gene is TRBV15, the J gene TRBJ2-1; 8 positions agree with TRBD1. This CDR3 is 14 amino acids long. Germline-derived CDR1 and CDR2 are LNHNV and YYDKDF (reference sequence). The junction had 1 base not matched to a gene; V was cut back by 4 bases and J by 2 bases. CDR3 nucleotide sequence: TGTGCCACCAGCACGGACAGGGCCTACAATGAGCAGTTCTTC. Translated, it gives CATSTDRAYNEQFF.

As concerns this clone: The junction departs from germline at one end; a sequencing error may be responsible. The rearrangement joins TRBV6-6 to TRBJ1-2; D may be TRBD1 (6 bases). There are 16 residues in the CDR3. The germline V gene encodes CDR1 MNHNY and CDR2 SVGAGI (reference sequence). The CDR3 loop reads CASSHSGAWDDYGYTF. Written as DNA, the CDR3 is TGTGCCAGCAGTCACTCGGGGGCGTGGGATGACTATGGCTACACCTTC.

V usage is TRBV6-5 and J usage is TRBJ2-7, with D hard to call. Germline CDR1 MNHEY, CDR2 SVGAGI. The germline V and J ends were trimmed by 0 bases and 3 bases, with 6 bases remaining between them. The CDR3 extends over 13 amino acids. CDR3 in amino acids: CASSYSRNYEQYF. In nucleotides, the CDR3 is TGTGCCAGCAGTTACTCAAGGAACTACGAGCAGTACTTC.

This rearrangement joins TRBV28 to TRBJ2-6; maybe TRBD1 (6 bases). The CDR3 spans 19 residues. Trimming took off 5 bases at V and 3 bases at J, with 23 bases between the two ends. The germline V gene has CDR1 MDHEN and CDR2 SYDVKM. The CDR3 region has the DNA TGTGCCAGCAGTAATTCCGGGACATACCCCTTGGATGGGGCCAACGTCCTGACTTTC. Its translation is CASSNSGTYPLDGANVLTF. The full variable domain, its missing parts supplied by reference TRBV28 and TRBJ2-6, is DVKVTQSSRYLVKRTGEKVFLECVQDMDHENMFWYRQDPGLGLRLIYFSYDVKMKEKGDIPEGYSVSREKKERFSLILESASTNQTSMYLCASSNSGTYPLDGANVLTFGAGSRLTVL.

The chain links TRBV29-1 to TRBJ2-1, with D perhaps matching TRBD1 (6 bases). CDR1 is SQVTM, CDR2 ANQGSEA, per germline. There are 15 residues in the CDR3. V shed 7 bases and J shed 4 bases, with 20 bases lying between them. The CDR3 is CSGVMTGRGYNEQFF. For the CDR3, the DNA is TGCAGCGGCGTCATGACAGGTAGAGGATACAATGAGCAGTTCTTC.

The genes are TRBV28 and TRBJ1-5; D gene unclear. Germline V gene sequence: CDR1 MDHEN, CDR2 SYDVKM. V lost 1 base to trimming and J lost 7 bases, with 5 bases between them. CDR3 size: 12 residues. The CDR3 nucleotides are TGTGCCAGCAGTTTATACGGGCAGCCCCAGCATTTT. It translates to CASSLYGQPQHF.

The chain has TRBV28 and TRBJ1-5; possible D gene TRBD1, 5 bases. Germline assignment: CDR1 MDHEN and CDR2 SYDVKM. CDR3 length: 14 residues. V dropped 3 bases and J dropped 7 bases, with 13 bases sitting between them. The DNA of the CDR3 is TGTGCCAGCAGTTTGCAGGGTGGGGGACAGCCCCAGCATTTT. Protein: CASSLQGGGQPQHF.

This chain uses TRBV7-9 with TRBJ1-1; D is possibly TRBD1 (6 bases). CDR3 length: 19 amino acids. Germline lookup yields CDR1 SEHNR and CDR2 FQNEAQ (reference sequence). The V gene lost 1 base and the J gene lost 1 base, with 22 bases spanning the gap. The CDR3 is CASSLEGVVGRGSNTEAFF. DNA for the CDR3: TGTGCCAGCAGCTTAGAGGGTGTGGTTGGCAGGGGATCGAACACTGAAGCTTTCTTT.

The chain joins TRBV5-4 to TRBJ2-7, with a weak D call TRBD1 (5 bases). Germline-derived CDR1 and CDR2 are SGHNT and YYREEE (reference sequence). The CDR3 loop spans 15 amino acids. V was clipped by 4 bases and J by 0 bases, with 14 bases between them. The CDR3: CASSTDRSSSYEQYF. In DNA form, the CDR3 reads TGTGCCAGCAGCACTGACAGATCGAGCTCCTACGAGCAGTACTTC.

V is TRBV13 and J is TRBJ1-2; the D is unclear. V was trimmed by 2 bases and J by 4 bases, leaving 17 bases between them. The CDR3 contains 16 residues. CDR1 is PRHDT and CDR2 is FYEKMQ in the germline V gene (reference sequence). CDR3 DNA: TGTGCCAGCAGCTTAAATGTAGCACTTCCTTCCTATGGCTACACCTTC. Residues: CASSLNVALPSYGYTF.

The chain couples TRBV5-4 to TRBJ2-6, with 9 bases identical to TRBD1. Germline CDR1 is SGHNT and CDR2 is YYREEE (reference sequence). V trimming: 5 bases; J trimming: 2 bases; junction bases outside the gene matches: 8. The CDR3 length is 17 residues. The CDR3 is CASSSDRGWTGANVLTF. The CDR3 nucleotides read TGTGCCAGCAGTTCGGACAGGGGTTGGACTGGGGCCAACGTCCTGACTTTC.

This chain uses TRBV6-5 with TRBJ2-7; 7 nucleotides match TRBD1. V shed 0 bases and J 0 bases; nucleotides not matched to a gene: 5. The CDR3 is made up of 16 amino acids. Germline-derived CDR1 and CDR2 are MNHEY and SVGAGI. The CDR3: CASSYSDRDSSYEQYF. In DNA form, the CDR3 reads TGTGCCAGCAGTTACTCCGACAGGGATAGCTCCTACGAGCAGTACTTC.

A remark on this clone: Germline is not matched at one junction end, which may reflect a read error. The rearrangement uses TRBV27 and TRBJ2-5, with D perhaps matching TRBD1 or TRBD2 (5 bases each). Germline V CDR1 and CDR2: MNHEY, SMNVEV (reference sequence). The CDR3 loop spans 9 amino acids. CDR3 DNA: TGTGCCAGGGGACCTGGCGGTGACTTC. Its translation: CARGPGGDF.

The CDR3 spells CASSDSGDRVLGANVLTF. Written as DNA, the CDR3 is TGTGCCAGCAGTGACTCGGGGGACAGGGTACTTGGGGCCAACGTCCTGACTTTC. The chain has TRBV6-4 and TRBJ2-6, with 9 nucleotides matching TRBD1. Germline V gene sequence: CDR1 MRHNA, CDR2 SNTAGT. The CDR3 is 18 amino acids. With V trimmed by 0 bases and J by 3 bases, 6 bases remained unmatched.

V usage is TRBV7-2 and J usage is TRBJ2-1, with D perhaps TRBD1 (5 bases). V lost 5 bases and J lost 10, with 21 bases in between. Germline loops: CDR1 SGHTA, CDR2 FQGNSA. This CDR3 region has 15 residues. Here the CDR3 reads CASSPFDPGRQEQFF. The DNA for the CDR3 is TGTGCCAGCAGCCCCTTCGACCCAGGGCGACAGGAGCAGTTCTTC.

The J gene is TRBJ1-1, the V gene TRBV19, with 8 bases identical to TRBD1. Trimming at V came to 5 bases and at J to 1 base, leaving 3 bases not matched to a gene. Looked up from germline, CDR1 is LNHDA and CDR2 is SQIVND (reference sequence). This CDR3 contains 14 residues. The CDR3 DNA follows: TGTGCCAGTAGTGCCCAGGGGGCGAACACTGAAGCTTTCTTT. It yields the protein CASSAQGANTEAFF. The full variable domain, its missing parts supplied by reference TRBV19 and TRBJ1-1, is DGGITQSPKYLFRKEGQNVTLSCEQNLNHDAMYWYRQDPGQGLRLIYYSQIVNDFQKGDIAEGYSVSREKKESFPLTVTSAQKNPTAFYLCASSAQGANTEAFFGQGTRLTVV.

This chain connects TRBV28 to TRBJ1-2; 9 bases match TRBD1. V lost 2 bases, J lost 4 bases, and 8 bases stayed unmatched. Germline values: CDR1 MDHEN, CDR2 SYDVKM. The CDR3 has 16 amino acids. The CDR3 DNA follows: TGTGCCAGCAGTTTAATTAGGGGACAGGGCGTCTATGGCTACACCTTC. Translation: CASSLIRGQGVYGYTF.

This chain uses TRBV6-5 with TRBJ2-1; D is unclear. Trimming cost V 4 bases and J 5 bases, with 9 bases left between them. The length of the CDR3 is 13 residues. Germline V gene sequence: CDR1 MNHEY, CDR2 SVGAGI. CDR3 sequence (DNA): TGTGCCAGCAGTTCTAGACCCCACAATGAGCAGTTCTTC. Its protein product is CASSSRPHNEQFF.

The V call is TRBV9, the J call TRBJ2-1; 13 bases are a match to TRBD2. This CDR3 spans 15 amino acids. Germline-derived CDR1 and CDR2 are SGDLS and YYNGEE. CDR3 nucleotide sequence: TGTGCTGGACTAGCGGGAGATACCCGCGGAAATGAGCAGTTCTTC. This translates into CAGLAGDTRGNEQFF.

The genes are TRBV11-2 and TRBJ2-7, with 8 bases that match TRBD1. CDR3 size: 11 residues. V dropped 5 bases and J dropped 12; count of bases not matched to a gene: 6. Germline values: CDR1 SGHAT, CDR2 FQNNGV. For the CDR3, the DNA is TGTGCCAGCAGCCTGGGACAGGAGAGGTACTTC. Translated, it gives CASSLGQERYF.